A selection of T cell receptor beta chains follows, all from one sample in a study of cytomegalovirus exposure and HLA in healthy donors. Some clones are missing from TCRdb's copy, which holds only in-frame ones; the method was immunoSEQ multiplex PCR. The table includes some 110,000 clones, 88% detected once. The sample comprised PBMCs. Receptor source: a man younger than 35 in good health and CMV-seropositive. Both conserved end residues are part of each CDR3. The D gene is left open where the match is weak. Size tells how often a clone was seen (once, few, many) or the class of an expanded clone, and some rows leave it out.

J: TRBJ1-1; size: NA; V: TRBV7-9; length: 15; D: NA; DNA: TGTGCCAGCAGCCCCGTCTCGAGGGCGAACACTGAAGCTTTCTTT; CDR3: CASSPVSRANTEAFF
J: TRBJ2-3; size: NA; V: TRBV5-1; length: 15; D: NA; DNA: TGCGCCAGCAGCTCAGGGGACACAGCGGTGGATACGCAGTATTTT; CDR3: CASSSGDTAVDTQYF
J: TRBJ1-1; size: NA; V: TRBV7-9; length: 12; D: NA; DNA: TGTGCCAGCAGTACTGCAGGCCCGGAAGCTTTCTTT; CDR3: CASSTAGPEAFF
J: TRBJ1-2; size: NA; V: TRBV6-5; length: 14; D: TRBD1; DNA: TGTGCCAGCAGAAAACAGGGGTGGGACTATGGCTACACCTTC; CDR3: CASRKQGWDYGYTF
J: TRBJ1-1; size: NA; V: TRBV6-6; length: 12; D: NA; DNA: TGTGCCAGCATGCGGGGTGGGCCTGAAGCTTTCTTT; CDR3: CASMRGGPEAFF
J: TRBJ1-2; size: NA; V: TRBV5-1; length: 16; D: TRBD1; DNA: TGCGCCAGCAGCTTGGGTAACAGGGGGCGTGAAGATGGCTACACCTTC; CDR3: CASSLGNRGREDGYTF
J: TRBJ2-1; size: NA; V: TRBV7-9; length: 14; D: NA; DNA: TGTGCCAGCAGCCCGTATTCCGGAGGCAATGAGCAGTTCTTC; CDR3: CASSPYSGGNEQFF
J: TRBJ1-2; size: NA; V: TRBV29-1; length: 14; D: TRBD1; DNA: TGCAGCGTTGTCGGGACAGGGGGTAGCTATGGCTACACCTTC; CDR3: CSVVGTGGSYGYTF
J: TRBJ1-4; size: NA; V: TRBV2; length: 15; D: TRBD1; DNA: TGTGCCAGCAGTGAAGTGGGACAGGGTTCTGAAAAACTGTTTTTT; CDR3: CASSEVGQGSEKLFF
J: TRBJ1-2; size: NA; V: TRBV2; length: 15; D: NA; DNA: TGTGCCAGCAGTGTAGACAGAGGCGTGGGCTATGGCTACACCTTC; CDR3: CASSVDRGVGYGYTF
J: TRBJ2-7; size: once; V: TRBV29-1; length: 13; D: NA; DNA: TGCAGCGCCTGCAACAGGGTTTGCTACGAGCAGTACTTC; CDR3: CSACNRVCYEQYF
J: TRBJ1-2; size: NA; V: TRBV18; length: 14; D: NA; DNA: TGTGCCAGCTCAACTAGGACCGACATGCGGGTCTACACCTTC; CDR3: CASSTRTDMRVYTF
J: TRBJ2-7; size: NA; V: TRBV13; length: 14; D: TRBD1; DNA: TGTGCCAGCAGGTTACAGGGGGCGTTTAACGAGCAGTACTTC; CDR3: CASRLQGAFNEQYF
J: TRBJ2-2; size: NA; V: TRBV6-5; length: 15; D: NA; DNA: TGTGCCAGCAGCTTCGGACAGACGAACACCGGGGAGCTGTTTTTT; CDR3: CASSFGQTNTGELFF
J: TRBJ1-1; size: NA; V: TRBV2; length: 14; D: NA; DNA: TGTGCCAGCACTGGACTGTGGATGAACACTGAAGCTTTCTTT; CDR3: CASTGLWMNTEAFF
J: TRBJ2-3; size: NA; V: TRBV11-2; length: 13; D: NA; DNA: TGTGCCAGCAGCCCAGGAGGGGCAGGCACGCAGTATTTT; CDR3: CASSPGGAGTQYF
J: TRBJ1-2; size: NA; V: TRBV15; length: 15; D: NA; DNA: TGTGCCACCAGCAGAGATCTTCAAACAGCTTATGGCTACACCTTC; CDR3: CATSRDLQTAYGYTF
J: TRBJ2-7; size: NA; V: TRBV2; length: 15; D: NA; DNA: TGTGCCAGCAGTGCTAACAGAGAACCCTCCTACGAGCAGTACTTC; CDR3: CASSANREPSYEQYF
J: TRBJ2-2; size: NA; V: TRBV5-1; length: 15; D: NA; DNA: TGCGCCAGCAGCTTGGCCCCTGGGGGCGAAGGGGAGCTGTTTTTT; CDR3: CASSLAPGGEGELFF
J: TRBJ1-4; size: NA; V: TRBV5-1; length: 14; D: TRBD1; DNA: TGCGCCAGCAGCCCACAGGGGGCGAATGAAAAACTGTTTTTT; CDR3: CASSPQGANEKLFF
J: TRBJ2-5; size: NA; V: TRBV7-2; length: 13; D: TRBD1; DNA: TGTGCCAGCAGCCGGGACAGACAAGAGACCCAGTACTTC; CDR3: CASSRDRQETQYF
J: TRBJ1-3; size: NA; V: TRBV9; length: 15; D: NA; DNA: TGTGCCAGCAGCGTAAGGGGTTGGTCTGGAAACACCATATATTTT; CDR3: CASSVRGWSGNTIYF
J: TRBJ1-1; size: NA; V: TRBV5-5; length: 16; D: TRBD1; DNA: TGTGCCAGCAGCCTTAGGGGACAGGCCATGAACACTGAAGCTTTCTTT; CDR3: CASSLRGQAMNTEAFF
J: TRBJ2-5; size: once; V: TRBV2; length: 12; D: NA; DNA: TGTGCCACGGGACATTTGCTGGAGACCCAGTACTTC; CDR3: CATGHLLETQYF
J: TRBJ1-1; size: NA; V: TRBV4-1; length: 12; D: NA; DNA: TGCGCCAGCAGCCACGGAGGCACTGAAGCTTTCTTT; CDR3: CASSHGGTEAFF
J: TRBJ1-5; size: NA; V: TRBV18; length: 16; D: NA; DNA: TGTGCCAGCTCATACCGACAGAACCAACTTAATCAGCCCCAGCATTTT; CDR3: CASSYRQNQLNQPQHF
J: TRBJ2-1; size: NA; V: TRBV29-1; length: 12; D: TRBD1; DNA: TGCAGCGTTCCTACTACAGGGGCCGAGCAGTTCTTC; CDR3: CSVPTTGAEQFF
J: TRBJ2-7; size: NA; V: TRBV27; length: 14; D: TRBD2; DNA: TGTGCCAGCAGACTAGCGGCACTTACCTACGAGCAGTACTTC; CDR3: CASRLAALTYEQYF
J: TRBJ1-1; size: NA; V: TRBV5-1; length: 16; D: TRBD1; DNA: TGCGCCAGCAGCTTGCAATGGACAGGGGAAATAGATGAAGCTTTCTTT; CDR3: CASSLQWTGEIDEAFF
J: TRBJ1-2; size: NA; V: TRBV28; length: 16; D: TRBD1; DNA: TGTGCCAGCAGTTTTAGACAGGGGCGTTCCCCCTATGGCTACACCTTC; CDR3: CASSFRQGRSPYGYTF
J: TRBJ1-2; size: NA; V: TRBV6-5; length: 16; D: TRBD1; DNA: TGTGCCAGCAGTTATTCGAGGACAGGGGGTAACTATGGCTACACCTTC; CDR3: CASSYSRTGGNYGYTF
J: TRBJ1-1; size: NA; V: TRBV7-2; length: 13; D: TRBD1; DNA: TGTGCCAGCAGCGCCACAGGGGGCACTGAAGCTTTCTTT; CDR3: CASSATGGTEAFF
J: TRBJ1-6; size: NA; V: TRBV7-9; length: 14; D: TRBD1; DNA: TGTGCCAGCAGCTCCGACAGGGGGCTTTCACCCCTCCACTTT; CDR3: CASSSDRGLSPLHF
J: TRBJ2-5; size: NA; V: TRBV6-1; length: 16; D: NA; DNA: TGTGCCAGCAGTGAACTTGGGGGGGGGCACCAAGAGACCCAGTACTTC; CDR3: CASSELGGGHQETQYF
J: TRBJ1-2; size: NA; V: TRBV6-5; length: 13; D: NA; DNA: TGTGCCAGCAGTGGAGGGAGTTTGTATGGCTACACCTTC; CDR3: CASSGGSLYGYTF
J: TRBJ2-7; size: NA; V: TRBV20-1; length: 11; D: TRBD1; DNA: TGCAGTGCAACGCAGGGGGACGAGCAGTACTTC; CDR3: CSATQGDEQYF
J: TRBJ2-7; size: NA; V: TRBV2; length: 13; D: NA; DNA: TGTGCCAGCAAGACAGGTTGGTCCTACGAGCAGTACTTC; CDR3: CASKTGWSYEQYF
J: TRBJ1-1; size: NA; V: TRBV10-3; length: 13; D: TRBD1; DNA: TGTGCCATCAGAACAGGGGCCACTTCTGAAGCTTTCTTT; CDR3: CAIRTGATSEAFF
J: TRBJ2-7; size: NA; V: TRBV9; length: 12; D: NA; DNA: TGTGCCAGCAGCGTAGACAACTACGAGCAGTACTTC; CDR3: CASSVDNYEQYF
J: TRBJ2-1; size: NA; V: TRBV19; length: 17; D: TRBD2; DNA: TGTGCCAGTAGTATAGCGTGGGAGGGCCGGTCCTACAATGAGCAGTTCTTC; CDR3: CASSIAWEGRSYNEQFF
J: TRBJ2-1; size: NA; V: TRBV10-3; length: 14; D: NA; DNA: TGTGCCATCAGTGCCGGACAGTTCTACAATGAGCAGTTCTTC; CDR3: CAISAGQFYNEQFF
J: TRBJ2-5; size: NA; V: TRBV5-1; length: 13; D: NA; DNA: TGCGCCAGCAGCTTGGACAGCCAAGAGACCCAGTACTTC; CDR3: CASSLDSQETQYF
J: TRBJ2-1; size: NA; V: TRBV27; length: 15; D: NA; DNA: TGTGCCAGCAGTTTACTGCGGGTCGGGGATGGTGAGCAGTTCTTC; CDR3: CASSLLRVGDGEQFF
J: TRBJ1-2; size: NA; V: TRBV11-2; length: 12; D: TRBD1; DNA: TGTGCCAGCAGCACTTCGGGACAGGGCTACACCTTC; CDR3: CASSTSGQGYTF
J: TRBJ2-3; size: NA; V: TRBV7-2; length: 15; D: NA; DNA: TGTGCCAGCAGCCTCTCAGGGGGGAACACAGATACGCAGTATTTT; CDR3: CASSLSGGNTDTQYF
J: TRBJ1-1; size: NA; V: TRBV11-1; length: 14; D: NA; DNA: TGTGCCAGCAGCCTCGGAGGAGAAGCCACTGAAGCTTTCTTT; CDR3: CASSLGGEATEAFF
J: TRBJ1-1; size: NA; V: TRBV7-2; length: 15; D: NA; DNA: TGTGCCAGCAGCTTAGACCCGGGCCGGGGCACTGAAGCTTTCTTT; CDR3: CASSLDPGRGTEAFF
J: TRBJ1-2; size: NA; V: TRBV7-9; length: 17; D: NA; DNA: TGTGCCAGCAGCTATTACGGCATTGCAGGAACTAACTATGGCTACACCTTC; CDR3: CASSYYGIAGTNYGYTF
J: TRBJ1-1; size: NA; V: TRBV5-1; length: 17; D: NA; DNA: TGCGCCAGCAGCCCGGGGGGTGGCGGTGGAATGAACACTGAAGCTTTCTTT; CDR3: CASSPGGGGGMNTEAFF
J: TRBJ2-5; size: once; V: TRBV5-5; length: 14; D: NA; DNA: TGTGCCAGCAGCTCGCTTGGTATCGGGGAGACCCAGTACTTC; CDR3: CASSSLGIGETQYF
J: TRBJ1-1; size: NA; V: TRBV18; length: 14; D: TRBD1; DNA: TGTGCCAGCTCATGGACAGGAGTTAACACTGAAGCTTTCTTT; CDR3: CASSWTGVNTEAFF
J: TRBJ1-1; size: NA; V: TRBV4-3; length: 14; D: NA; DNA: TGCGCCAGCAGCCAAGATCGGGCGGGTACGTGGGCTTTCTTT; CDR3: CASSQDRAGTWAFF
J: TRBJ1-2; size: once; V: TRBV11-2; length: 15; D: NA; DNA: TGTGCCAGCAGCTCCGGACAAGAGGCTAACTATGGCTACACCTTC; CDR3: CASSSGQEANYGYTF
J: TRBJ2-5; size: NA; V: TRBV12-5; length: 14; D: TRBD2; DNA: TGTGCTAGTGGCCCCGGGGGGGTGCAAGAGACCCAGTACTTC; CDR3: CASGPGGVQETQYF
J: TRBJ2-5; size: NA; V: TRBV11-2; length: 15; D: TRBD1; DNA: TGTGCCAGCAGCCTCCGACAGGGACACCAAGAGACCCAGTACTTC; CDR3: CASSLRQGHQETQYF